One sample yielded the 32 T cell receptor beta chains listed below, sequenced in a study of shared clonotypes between healthy human individuals (dated by TCRdb to the early 2020s). Libraries were constructed by the immunoSEQ multiplex PCR assay. In TCRdb, the immuneACCESS table is reduced to in-frame sequences with V and J assigned. These tables do not hold every clone; where another copy was compared, an unresolved V gene accounts for under half, and the others remain unexplained. For this sample there are roughly 2.2 million clones; 85% to 95% appear just once. The top ten clones comprise 0.37% of the sample. The sample taken for sequencing was naive CD4+ T cells from PBMCs. Explained via the paper, the cell subset or site label denotes: CD45RA+ positively selected. These receptors all stem from a young man in good health. Some clones in this sample may be carry-over from other donors' samples.

This chain joins TRBV5-1 and TRBJ2-2; 7 nucleotides match TRBD2. This CDR3 is 16 amino acids long. Germline-derived CDR1 and CDR2 are SGHRS and YFSETQ. V dropped 4 bases and J dropped 0; count of bases not matched to a gene: 6. The CDR3 bases are TGCGCCAGCAGCCCCCTTGCGGGAGCGAACACCGGGGAGCTGTTTTTT. This translates into CASSPLAGANTGELFF. The full variable domain, its missing parts supplied by reference TRBV5-1 and TRBJ2-2, is KAGVTQTPRYLIKTRGQQVTLSCSPISGHRSVSWYQQTPGQGLQFLFEYFSETQRNKGNFPGRFSGRQFSNSRSEMNVSTLELGDSALYLCASSPLAGANTGELFFGEGSRLTVL.

This chain uses TRBV19 with TRBJ2-7; D ambiguous. The V gene's germline CDR1 is LNHDA and CDR2 SQIVND (reference sequence). The CDR3 contains 14 residues. The V end lost 8 bases, the J end lost 5 bases, and 19 bases lay between the germline ends. The CDR3: CASASIWPRHEQYF. The CDR3 bases are TGTGCCAGTGCCTCCATCTGGCCCCGCCACGAGCAGTACTTC.

This rearrangement joins TRBV5-1 to TRBJ1-1, with D unclear. V lost 1 base and J 1 base, leaving 11 bases between the germline ends. Germline-derived CDR1 and CDR2 are SGHRS and YFSETQ. This CDR3 contains 15 residues. CDR3 sequence (DNA): TGCGCCAGCAGCTTGTACGGGGTGGGGAACACTGAAGCTTTCTTT. This encodes CASSLYGVGNTEAFF.

This sequence joins TRBV18 and TRBJ2-3; a weak D match, TRBD1 (6 bases). CDR1 KGHSH and CDR2 LQKENI come from the germline V gene. The CDR3 has 16 amino acids. The V gene lost 8 bases and the J gene lost 2 bases, with 20 bases spanning the gap. This CDR3 reads CASAYIWTVNTDTQYF. The CDR3 DNA reads as TGTGCCAGCGCCTACATTTGGACAGTCAACACAGATACGCAGTATTTT.

The V and J genes are TRBV14 and TRBJ1-2; 7 bases align to TRBD1. This CDR3 contains 13 residues. J gave up 7 bases and V 2 bases, and 4 bases lay outside the gene matches. CDR1 and CDR2 from the germline V gene are SGHDN and FVKESK. The DNA of the CDR3 is TGTGCCAGCAGCCAATCCAGGGGGTTTGGCTACACCTTC. Its protein product is CASSQSRGFGYTF.

The rearrangement joins TRBV18 to TRBJ2-7; D is unclear. Per germline, CDR1 KGHSH and CDR2 LQKENI. V lost 2 bases to trimming and J lost 0 bases, with 11 bases between them. The CDR3 runs to 15 residues. In DNA form, the CDR3 reads TGTGCCAGCTCACCAGGTGGGGTTCTCTCCTACGAGCAGTACTTC. It codes for CASSPGGVLSYEQYF.

A word on this clone: This sample includes further DNA sequences coding for the same CDR3. The genes are TRBV14 and TRBJ2-2; D is unclear. Germline V gives CDR1 SGHDN, CDR2 FVKESK. V lost 3 bases and J lost 4, with 3 bases in between. The CDR3 runs 12 residues. The CDR3: CASSQLTGELFF. Written as DNA, the CDR3 is TGTGCCAGCAGCCAGCTCACCGGGGAGCTGTTTTTT.

Notes on this clone: This specimen includes other DNA sequences encoding the same CDR3. The chain uses TRBV2 and TRBJ2-2; 8 bases match TRBD1. The CDR3 covers 14 residues. V gave up 8 bases and J gave up 2 bases; unmatched junction bases: 4. The germline V gene encodes CDR1 SNHLY and CDR2 FYNNEI. The CDR3 nucleotides are TGTGCCAGCCGGACAGGGACTAACACCGGGGAGCTGTTTTTT. Its protein product is CASRTGTNTGELFF.

Turning to this clone: This sample includes further DNA sequences coding for the same CDR3. This chain joins TRBV7-3 and TRBJ2-5, with no clear D. V shed 5 bases and J shed 1 base, with 8 bases lying between them. Per the germline V gene, CDR1 is SGHTA and CDR2 is FQGTGA. The CDR3 spans 13 residues. CDR3 sequence reads: CASSPPGQETQYF. CDR3 in DNA: TGTGCCAGCAGCCCCCCGGGCCAAGAGACCCAGTACTTC.

The chain has TRBV28 and TRBJ1-1; D is possibly TRBD1 (6 bases). Germline loops: CDR1 MDHEN, CDR2 SYDVKM. The germline V and J ends were trimmed by 6 bases and 8 bases, with 19 bases remaining between them. The CDR3 has 14 amino acids. The CDR3, as DNA: TGTGCCAGCAGATCGATCGTCCAGGGGAGGGAAGCTTTCTTT. This translates into CASRSIVQGREAFF.

The rearrangement links TRBV10-3 to TRBJ2-3; D possibly corresponds to TRBD2 (6 bases). Trimming removed 3 bases at V and 5 bases at J, with 15 bases between. Germline CDR1 ENHRY, CDR2 SYGVKD. The length of the CDR3 is 15 residues. The CDR3 here is CAISDAAGLRDTQYF. The DNA for the CDR3 is TGTGCCATCAGTGACGCCGCGGGGCTCAGAGATACGCAGTATTTT.

The J gene is TRBJ1-5, the V gene TRBV7-9; D is perhaps TRBD1 (5 bases). V was cut by 1 base and J by 7 bases, with 8 bases left in between. This CDR3 is 13 amino acids long. Germline values: CDR1 SEHNR, CDR2 FQNEAQ (reference sequence). The CDR3 DNA reads as TGTGCCAGCAGCTTAGGCAGGGAACAGCCCCAGCATTTT. This encodes CASSLGREQPQHF.

V and J are TRBV6-1 and TRBJ2-1, with TRBD1 as a possible D gene (7 bases). Trimming shortened V by 7 bases and J by 5 bases, and 18 bases separated the two germline ends. The CDR3 loop spans 15 amino acids. Germline V CDR1 and CDR2: MNHNS, SASEGT. In DNA form, the CDR3 reads TGTGCCAGCATGGCCGGGGGACAGATGAACAATGAGCAGTTCTTC. Residues: CASMAGGQMNNEQFF.

On this clone: Different DNA sequences within this sample yield the same CDR3. The V gene is TRBV5-1, the J gene TRBJ1-1; D gene uncertain. Trimming took 0 bases from V and 0 from J, leaving 6 bases between them. The CDR3 has 14 residues. Germline V CDR1 and CDR2: SGHRS, YFSETQ. CDR3 nucleotides: TGCGCCAGCAGCTTGGGTGACTTGAACACTGAAGCTTTCTTT. Translated, it gives CASSLGDLNTEAFF.

The chain has TRBV7-6 and TRBJ1-3, with D uncertain. Germline values: CDR1 SGHVS, CDR2 FNYEAQ. The CDR3 length is 16 residues. The ends were cut back, 6 bases at V and 0 bases at J, with 15 bases in the middle. The CDR3 DNA reads as TGTGCCAGCAGATTCCTGGACGGGAGCTCTGGAAACACCATATATTTT. The encoded protein is CASRFLDGSSGNTIYF.

The chain employs TRBV6-5 and TRBJ1-1; TRBD1 might be the D (5 bases). Trimming took 2 bases from V and 6 from J, leaving 10 bases between them. Germline V lookup: CDR1 MNHEY, CDR2 SVGAGI. The CDR3 runs to 13 residues. The CDR3 DNA reads TGTGCCAGCAGTTACGTTGCCAGGGCTGAAGCTTTCTTT. It yields the protein CASSYVARAEAFF.

The chain joins TRBV5-1 to TRBJ1-3, with D possibly matching TRBD1 (5 bases). V was cut by 3 bases and J by 1 base, with 11 bases left in between. This CDR3 has 15 amino acids. The germline gives CDR1 SGHRS, CDR2 YFSETQ. CDR3 in amino acids: CASSSEGRSGNTIYF. CDR3 bases: TGCGCCAGCAGCTCAGAGGGGAGGTCTGGAAACACCATATATTTT.

This chain connects TRBV7-3 to TRBJ2-3, with D maybe TRBD1 (5 bases). Germline V gives CDR1 SGHTA, CDR2 FQGTGA. The CDR3 extends over 14 amino acids. V dropped 4 bases and J dropped 1 base, with 9 bases sitting between them. CDR3 DNA: TGTGCCAGCAGCTACGAAGGGGGCACAGATACGCAGTATTTT. This codes for CASSYEGGTDTQYF.

This sequence joins TRBV18 and TRBJ2-2; TRBD1 is a possible D gene (5 bases). Germline CDR1 is KGHSH and CDR2 is LQKENI. The CDR3 is 18 residues long. V was clipped by 1 base and J by 0 bases, with 15 bases between them. In DNA, the CDR3 is TGTGCCAGCTCACCACTGCAGGGAAGGACCCCGAACACCGGGGAGCTGTTTTTT. This sequence encodes CASSPLQGRTPNTGELFF.

The genes are TRBV9 and TRBJ2-5; TRBD2 aligns across 11 bases. The J segment lost 2 bases and the V segment lost 0 bases, leaving 3 bases of the junction unmatched. The CDR3 length is 16 residues. The germline V gene encodes CDR1 SGDLS and CDR2 YYNGEE. DNA for the CDR3: TGTGCCAGCAGCGTAGCGTCTAGCGGGGGGCAAGAGACCCAGTACTTC. Translated: CASSVASSGGQETQYF.

The chain has TRBV10-3 and TRBJ1-2; D not certain. CDR3 size: 13 residues. Trimming took off 5 bases at V and 8 bases at J, with 15 bases between the two ends. Germline assignment: CDR1 ENHRY and CDR2 SYGVKD. Written as DNA, the CDR3 is TGTGCCATCAGTTCACCGGGCCCCCCGGGCTACACCTTC. It codes for CAISSPGPPGYTF.

The chain employs TRBV6-1 and TRBJ2-7, with TRBD2 matching over 7 bases. This CDR3 is 15 amino acids long. Germline V gene sequence: CDR1 MNHNS, CDR2 SASEGT. With 0 bases clipped from V and 4 bases from J, the junction kept 6 bases outside the gene matches. CDR3 amino acids: CASSEAVAGVYEQYF. CDR3 coding DNA: TGTGCCAGCAGTGAAGCAGTGGCGGGGGTATACGAGCAGTACTTC.

The table lists this clone with a count of one. The V call is TRBV6-1, the J call TRBJ1-5; D ambiguous. Trimming took off 2 bases at V and 9 bases at J, with 8 bases between the two ends. This CDR3 is built from 12 residues. The germline V gene encodes CDR1 MNHNS and CDR2 SASEGT. The CDR3 coding sequence is TGTGCCAGCAGTGAAAAAGGTTGGCCCCAGCATTTT. Protein: CASSEKGWPQHF.

The rearrangement joins TRBV29-1 to TRBJ2-3, with unresolved D. Germline V gene sequence: CDR1 SQVTM, CDR2 ANQGSEA. Trimming removed 4 bases from V and 4 bases from J, with 9 bases in between. The CDR3 is made up of 12 amino acids. The CDR3 DNA sequence: TGCAGCGTTGTTGACACTCCAGATACGCAGTATTTT. Its protein product is CSVVDTPDTQYF.

The rearrangement joins TRBV11-2 to TRBJ2-1, with 9 bases lining up with TRBD2. The CDR3 spans 17 residues. Trimming cost V 3 bases and J 5 bases; bases outside gene matches: 11. Germline V gives CDR1 SGHAT, CDR2 FQNNGV. The CDR3 nucleotides are TGTGCCAGCAGCTTCCAGCCGGGACTAGCTTCTAACAATGAGCAGTTCTTC. Protein product: CASSFQPGLASNNEQFF.

The chain carries TRBV21-1 and TRBJ2-1; the table's D call, TRBD2, has no DNA check behind it. TRBV21-1 is a listed pseudogene. CDR3 length equals 18 residues. The CDR3 sequence is CASLNPLCGSQTYNEQFF. In nucleotides, the CDR3 is TGTGCCAGCTTAAACCCCCTCTGCGGGAGTCAAACCTACAATGAGCAGTTCTTC.

V gene TRBV27 combines with J gene TRBJ2-1; TRBD1 or TRBD2 may be the D gene (5 bases each). The CDR3 contains 15 residues. V was clipped by 4 bases and J by 5 bases, with 15 bases between them. Germline loops: CDR1 MNHEY, CDR2 SMNVEV (reference sequence). The CDR3: CASSSGASGHNEQFF. CDR3 nucleotides: TGTGCCAGCAGTTCCGGGGCCTCGGGACACAATGAGCAGTTCTTC.

Comments on this clone: The same CDR3 arises from other DNA sequences in this sample as well. This chain joins TRBV19 and TRBJ2-1, with D unresolved. This CDR3 region has 13 residues. Trimming took off 3 bases at V and 9 bases at J, with 12 bases between the two ends. The germline V gene has CDR1 LNHDA and CDR2 SQIVND (reference sequence). In nucleotides, the CDR3 is TGTGCCAGTAGTATTTCTGGCGTGGGTGAGCAGTTCTTC. Translating gives CASSISGVGEQFF. Full variable domain (rest looked up from reference TRBV19 and TRBJ2-1): DGGITQSPKYLFRKEGQNVTLSCEQNLNHDAMYWYRQDPGQGLRLIYYSQIVNDFQKGDIAEGYSVSREKKESFPLTVTSAQKNPTAFYLCASSISGVGEQFFGPGTRLTVL.

The rearrangement uses TRBV15 and TRBJ2-2, with a possible D match to TRBD2 (7 bases). Trimming cost V 3 bases and J 3 bases, with 14 bases left between them. The CDR3 is 16 residues long. Looked up from germline, CDR1 is LNHNV and CDR2 is YYDKDF (reference sequence). The chain's CDR3 is CATSSGGQRDTGELFF. For the CDR3, the DNA is TGTGCCACCAGCAGCGGGGGGCAGAGGGACACCGGGGAGCTGTTTTTT. Filled out from reference TRBV15 and TRBJ2-2, the complete variable domain reads DAMVIQNPRYQVTQFGKPVTLSCSQTLNHNVMYWYQQKSSQAPKLLFHYYDKDFNNEADTPDNFQSRRPNTSFCFLDIRSPGLGDTAMYLCATSSGGQRDTGELFFGEGSRLTVL.

On this clone: The same CDR3 is also encoded by other DNA sequences in this sample. V gene TRBV2 combines with J gene TRBJ1-1, with D hard to call. This CDR3 spans 13 amino acids. The V end lost 5 bases, the J end lost 2 bases, and 9 bases lay between the germline ends. Germline V CDR1 and CDR2: SNHLY, FYNNEI. Here the CDR3 reads CASSRAVNTEAFF. CDR3 in DNA: TGTGCCAGCAGTCGGGCCGTCAACACTGAAGCTTTCTTT.

The rearrangement uses TRBV5-4 and TRBJ1-1, with unresolved D. V was cut by 0 bases and J by 3 bases, with 9 bases left in between. The CDR3 consists of 14 residues. Germline V lookup: CDR1 SGHNT, CDR2 YYREEE (reference sequence). The CDR3, as DNA: TGTGCCAGCAGCTTGGACAGTCCATACACTGAAGCTTTCTTT. Amino acids: CASSLDSPYTEAFF.

The genes are TRBV7-2 and TRBJ2-7; 9 bases align to TRBD2. Germline V gene sequence: CDR1 SGHTA, CDR2 FQGNSA. The trim removed 1 base at V and 2 bases at J, leaving 3 bases unmatched. CDR3 length: 15 amino acids. DNA of the CDR3: TGTGCCAGCAGCTTAGGTGGACTAGCGCCCTACGAGCAGTACTTC. Its protein product is CASSLGGLAPYEQYF.